Listed here are 13 T cell receptor beta chains from one sample, sequenced in a study of beta chain features in type 1 diabetes (dated by TCRdb to 2017 to 2018). What the study reported, not specific to this receptor: In all four CD4+ subsets, TCRB CDR3 length was moderately but significantly shorter in type 1 diabetes patients.

Receptor libraries were prepared by the immunoSEQ multiplex PCR assay. The High Capacity cDNA Reverse Transcription Kit was used to reverse transcribe all of the isolated RNA, meaning that expressed TCRB transcripts were what got sequenced. TCRdb obtained this table from immuneACCESS and retained in-frame rearrangements with V and J assigned. These tables miss some clones; where compared with another copy, unresolved V genes account for less than half of the shortfall, and the remainder is unexplained. In this sample the table shows approximately 140,000 clones, roughly 10% of which occur a single time. Together, the top ten hold 0.7% to 0.85% of the sample. Their antigens remain unidentified. The sequenced sample consisted of central memory CD4+ T cells from blood. The origin of the receptors is a man aged 25 to 40 with type 1 diabetes.

The chain joins TRBV6-5 to TRBJ1-6; no reliable D call. V was shortened by 4 bases and J by 14 bases, with 21 bases between the two germline ends. Looked up from germline, CDR1 is MNHEY and CDR2 is SVGAGI. This CDR3 has 15 amino acids. The CDR3 here is CASSFTYSGEVSLHF. Written as DNA, the CDR3 is TGTGCCAGCAGTTTCACCTACTCCGGGGAGGTGTCCCTCCACTTT.

This clone showed up many times. The chain has TRBV7-2 and TRBJ2-7; D possibly corresponds to TRBD2 (7 bases). The V end lost 5 bases, the J end lost 3 bases, and 17 bases lay between the germline ends. Germline CDR1 and CDR2: SGHTA and FQGNSA. The length of the CDR3 is 15 residues. The CDR3 region is CASSPHPRGGYEQYF. The DNA of the CDR3 is TGTGCCAGCAGCCCCCATCCGAGGGGGGGCTACGAGCAGTACTTC.

The chain combines TRBV28 with TRBJ1-2; TRBD1 agrees at 9 bases. J lost 2 bases, V lost 8 bases, and 6 bases had no gene match. Germline V CDR1 and CDR2: MDHEN, SYDVKM. CDR3 length equals 14 residues. For the CDR3, the DNA is TGTGCCAGCCGGATAGGGACAGGGAACTATGGCTACACCTTC. It translates to CASRIGTGNYGYTF.

This clone came up many times. The V and J genes are TRBV4-3 and TRBJ2-4; possible D gene TRBD1, 6 bases. The V end lost 4 bases, the J end lost 7 bases, and 17 bases lay between the germline ends. The CDR3 covers 15 residues. Germline V CDR1 and CDR2: LGHNA, YSLEER. CDR3 DNA: TGCGCCAGCAGCCCCGACTGGGGCCAGGGGAACATTCAGTACTTC. It translates to CASSPDWGQGNIQYF.

V usage is TRBV6-5 and J usage is TRBJ1-1; a possible D gene is TRBD1 (5 bases). From germline, CDR1 is MNHEY and CDR2 SVGAGI. Trimming pared 4 bases from V and 5 bases from J, leaving 17 bases between. This CDR3 has 15 residues. CDR3 residues: CASSLDYGGETEAFF. The CDR3, as DNA: TGTGCCAGCAGTTTGGACTATGGGGGTGAAACTGAAGCTTTCTTT.

The rearrangement joins TRBV9 to TRBJ2-5, with TRBD2 matching over 10 bases. The CDR3 runs 17 residues. Germline values: CDR1 SGDLS, CDR2 YYNGEE. The J segment lost 5 bases and the V segment lost 0 bases, leaving 10 bases of the junction unmatched. The CDR3 nucleotides are TGTGCCAGCAGCGTAGGTGGAGCGGGGGGGCCGTGGGAGACCCAGTACTTC. It yields the protein CASSVGGAGGPWETQYF.

This clone was detected a few times. V and J are TRBV5-1 and TRBJ2-7; D is uncertain. V was pared by 4 bases and J by 3 bases, with 11 bases between. The V gene's germline CDR1 is SGHRS and CDR2 YFSETQ. This CDR3 is built from 13 residues. The CDR3 loop reads CASSTSVSYEQYF. CDR3 nucleotides: TGCGCCAGCAGCACCAGCGTGAGCTACGAGCAGTACTTC. Using reference TRBV5-1 and TRBJ2-7 for the parts outside the CDR3, the full variable domain is KAGVTQTPRYLIKTRGQQVTLSCSPISGHRSVSWYQQTPGQGLQFLFEYFSETQRNKGNFPGRFSGRQFSNSRSEMNVSTLELGDSALYLCASSTSVSYEQYFGPGTRLTVT.

The sample holds a few counts of this clone. V usage is TRBV30 and J usage is TRBJ1-3; D ambiguous. Trimming cost V 1 base and J 0 bases, with 4 bases left between them. This CDR3 comprises 13 residues. Looked up from germline, CDR1 is GTSNPN and CDR2 is SVGIG (reference sequence). DNA of the CDR3: TGTGCCTGGAGTGACAACTCTGGAAACACCATATATTTT. As protein: CAWSDNSGNTIYF.

This clone was seen only a few times. The chain recombines TRBV14 with TRBJ1-2; a possible D gene is TRBD1 (6 bases). V was cut by 1 base and J by 2 bases, with 11 bases left in between. CDR3 size: 15 residues. Germline lookup yields CDR1 SGHDN and CDR2 FVKESK. CDR3 loop: CASSQAQGFNYGYTF. The CDR3 coding sequence is TGTGCCAGCAGCCAAGCACAGGGCTTCAACTATGGCTACACCTTC.

This chain uses TRBV7-2 with TRBJ2-5; 10 nucleotides align to TRBD2. From germline, CDR1 is SGHTA and CDR2 FQGNSA. The CDR3 sequence is 15 residues long. The trim removed 3 bases at V and 1 base at J, leaving 2 bases unmatched. This chain's CDR3 is CASSFQRGGQETQYF. The DNA for the CDR3 is TGTGCCAGCAGCTTCCAGCGGGGGGGCCAAGAGACCCAGTACTTC.

This sequence joins TRBV4-3 and TRBJ2-2, with D unresolved. The CDR3 totals 16 residues. The V gene's germline CDR1 is LGHNA and CDR2 YSLEER. The V end lost 0 bases, the J end lost 2 bases, and 10 bases lay between the germline ends. Here the CDR3 reads CASSQDSQANTGELFF. CDR3 coding DNA: TGCGCCAGCAGCCAAGATTCCCAGGCCAACACCGGGGAGCTGTTTTTT.

This clone has only a few counts. The chain employs TRBV11-1 and TRBJ2-5, with D perhaps matching TRBD1 (6 bases). The end of the DNA aligns better with TRBJ2-7, so the J call may be wrong. From germline, CDR1 is SGHAT and CDR2 FQDESV (reference sequence). This CDR3 spans 14 amino acids. CDR3 sequence (DNA): TGTGCCAGCAGCCTAGGACAGAGCTCCTACGAGCAGTACTTC. Translating it yields CASSLGQSSYEQYF.

This clone occurred a few times. The chain links TRBV2 to TRBJ1-2; D not certain. From germline, CDR1 is SNHLY and CDR2 FYNNEI. The V and J ends lost 1 base and 4 bases respectively, with 25 bases between them. The CDR3 sequence is 19 residues long. CDR3 residues: CASSEVGIRTDSLAYGYTF. CDR3 nucleotide sequence: TGTGCCAGCAGTGAAGTGGGTATCCGGACGGACTCTCTTGCCTATGGCTACACCTTC.